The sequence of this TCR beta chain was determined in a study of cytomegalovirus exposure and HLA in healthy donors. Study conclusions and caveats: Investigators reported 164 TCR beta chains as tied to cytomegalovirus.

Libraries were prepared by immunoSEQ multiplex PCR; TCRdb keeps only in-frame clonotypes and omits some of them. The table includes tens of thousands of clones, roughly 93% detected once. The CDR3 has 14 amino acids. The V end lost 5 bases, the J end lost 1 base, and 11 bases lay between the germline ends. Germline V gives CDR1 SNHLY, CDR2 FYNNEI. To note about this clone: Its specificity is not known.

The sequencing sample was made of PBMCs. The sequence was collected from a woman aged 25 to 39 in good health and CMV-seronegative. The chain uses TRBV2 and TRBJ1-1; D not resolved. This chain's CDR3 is CASSSFRQNTEAFF. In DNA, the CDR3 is TGTGCCAGCAGTAGCTTCCGACAGAACACTGAAGCTTTCTTT.